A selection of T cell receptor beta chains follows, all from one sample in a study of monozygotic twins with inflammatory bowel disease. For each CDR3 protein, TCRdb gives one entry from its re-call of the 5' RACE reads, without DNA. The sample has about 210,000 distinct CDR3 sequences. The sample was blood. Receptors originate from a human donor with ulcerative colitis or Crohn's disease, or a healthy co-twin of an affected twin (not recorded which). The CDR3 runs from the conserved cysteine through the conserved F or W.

CASSDSSYNEQFF	TRBJ2-1	TRBV12-3/TRBV12-4
CSARDTSGGLSSYNEQFF	TRBJ2-1	TRBV20-1
CSAESFSSYTDTQYF	TRBJ2-3	TRBV20-1
CASKGSREESALNTEAFF	TRBJ1-1	TRBV5-1
CSATTNNQPQHF	TRBJ1-5	TRBV20-1
CASSYRPLFSTDTQYF	TRBJ2-3	TRBV6-5
CASSQAEGAADTQYF	TRBJ2-3	TRBV4-2
CSAEADRDIEHGYTF	TRBJ1-2	TRBV20-1
CASSHRTETVREQYF	TRBJ2-7	TRBV4-1
CASSYRIRTPIKQFF	TRBJ2-1	TRBV6-2/TRBV6-3
CASSHGDRGETQYF	TRBJ2-5	TRBV9
CSAPLRGADGYTF	TRBJ1-2	TRBV20-1
CAISEHSGGAQNTDTQYF	TRBJ2-3	TRBV10-3
CASSLALGSGAYGYTF	TRBJ1-2	TRBV5-1
CASSYTDRVSEAFF	TRBJ1-1	TRBV6-2/TRBV6-3
CASSQGFRGGKDTQYF	TRBJ2-3	TRBV4-1
CASRWTGTGELFF	TRBJ2-2	TRBV3-1
CASSSSPLTYEQYF	TRBJ2-7	TRBV7-9
CASSLGVYNTEAFF	TRBJ1-1	TRBV11-2
CASSPIQGRGNTIYF	TRBJ1-3	TRBV12-3/TRBV12-4
CASSYGRTGYTGELFF	TRBJ2-2	TRBV6-5
CSASSLVANYGYTF	TRBJ1-2	TRBV20-1
CASSYVWDEDGYTF	TRBJ1-2	TRBV6-5
CAISDGGLGNTIYF	TRBJ1-3	TRBV10-3
CATSRPGLTGELFF	TRBJ2-2	TRBV15
CASSLGTATYEQYF	TRBJ2-7	TRBV5-1
CASSYIVGGGNTEAFF	TRBJ1-1	TRBV6-5
CASSLVGTGADTQYF	TRBJ2-3	TRBV5-1
CASRGLAGTEQFF	TRBJ2-1	TRBV27
CASSGSGGRTEAFF	TRBJ1-1	TRBV5-6
CASSLEGPPLHF	TRBJ1-6	TRBV7-9
CASVRQSQETQYF	TRBJ2-5	TRBV11-2
CATKLGQEPLDGYGYTF	TRBJ1-2	TRBV5-1
CASTGQGARGTEAFF	TRBJ1-1	TRBV2
CASSFRGRAETQYF	TRBJ2-5	TRBV5-1
CASRGQGMAGELFF	TRBJ2-2	TRBV14
CSGTSGDISYNEQFF	TRBJ2-1	TRBV20-1
CASRPLAEETQYF	TRBJ2-5	TRBV7-2
CASSFRAGLNTEAFF	TRBJ1-1	TRBV11-2
CSAAPTGYSYGYTF	TRBJ1-2	TRBV20-1
CASSLSPAEQYF	TRBJ2-7	TRBV7-9
CASSLGWDTEAFF	TRBJ1-1	TRBV12-3/TRBV12-4
CASSTGPGGTNEKLFF	TRBJ1-4	TRBV7-9
CSARSLNADTQYF	TRBJ2-3	TRBV20-1
CASSLESTSGYQETQYF	TRBJ2-5	TRBV5-6
CASSPVGGVTDTQYF	TRBJ2-3	TRBV12-3/TRBV12-4
CASRSQGQRSSTF	TRBJ1-2	TRBV6-5
CASSLDRGGTGELFF	TRBJ2-2	TRBV7-8
CASSPQQRGGNEQLF	TRBJ2-1	TRBV5-1
CSARGGTFNEKLFF	TRBJ1-4	TRBV20-1
CASSIREYYGYTF	TRBJ1-2	TRBV5-6
CASRAGEWTAYTDTQYF	TRBJ2-3	TRBV7-2
CAIGSGNTIYF	TRBJ1-3	TRBV10-3